This T cell receptor beta chain was recovered during a study of siplizumab effects on memory and regulatory T cells. Produced via immunoSEQ multiplex PCR; TCRdb's table is partial and in-frame only. The data contain 99,000 or so clones, 85% to 95% of them singletons. This CDR3 has 14 amino acids. Germline V gives CDR1 SQVTM, CDR2 ANQGSEA. The V and J ends lost 5 bases and 5 bases respectively, with 15 bases between them. This receptor was taken from a human donor in good health. The J gene is TRBJ2-2, the V gene TRBV29-1; D remains unclear. Material: Tregs sorted from blood. This CDR3 reads CSVQARLETGELFF. Written as DNA, the CDR3 is TGCAGCGTTCAGGCAAGACTGGAAACCGGGGAGCTGTTTTTT.